The entry below describes one T cell receptor (beta chain). Its antigen has not been determined. No qualities accompany the bases; no much larger clone lies one base away. The data stem from a study of shared clonotypes between healthy human individuals (dated by TCRdb to 2020 to 2022). Broadly, across the study: A couple of women and a few men aged 18 to 49 years were included in the cohort. For each donor, CD4 naive and CD4 memory were each given three plates, CD8 naive was given two plates, and CD8 memory was given one plate. The study deeply sequenced blood TCR repertoires of about 5 healthy adults to estimate repertoire size and the extent of clonotype sharing between individuals. To increase sequencing depth and limit assay-specific biases, TCR repertoire library preparation and sequencing were carried out by different laboratories using diverse techniques. Each donor's leukapheresis produced roughly between about 0.8 and 8.9 billion PBMCs. Broad study findings and their caveats: Only blood was sampled, and tissue TCR repertoires likely differ from those in blood. Naive subsets generally had larger estimated clonotype richness than memory subsets did. Higher generation probabilities were observed for clonotypes shared by all four sorted-subset donors than for non-shared clonotypes. Approximately 4.8% of naive CD4, around 3.6% of naive CD8, around 2.3% of memory CD4, and around 0.42% of memory CD8 clonotypes were shared across a few donors. Because the study included a small number of donors, the genetic and exposure-history diversity represented was limited. Incomplete sequencing was indicated by rarefaction of sorted-subset datasets, despite the large sequencing depth. Based on pairwise subsampling, the degree of clonotype sharing among donors was expected to be affected by sequencing depth.

The germline V gene gives CDR1 as SQVTM and CDR2 as ANQGSEA. V loses 6 bases, J loses 6 bases, and the germline ends lie 24 bases apart. CDR3 length: 16 amino acids, cysteine to phenylalanine. Of the read, only the CDR3 DNA is kept; its 48 bases are in frame from base 1. Donors were healthy HIV-negative adults with no recently reported acute infections or vaccinations. Every donor was a Caucasian adult living in Nashville, Tennessee, USA. CD4+ T cells were enriched by magnetic negative selection; naive cells were then positively selected on CD45RA, and the negative fraction formed the memory subset. Blood was obtained by leukapheresis, after which PBMCs were separated by Ficoll-Histopaque density gradient centrifugation and cryopreserved in liquid nitrogen vapor phase. Purity and quantity of every magnetically sorted T cell population were checked by analytical flow cytometry. Genomic DNA was isolated from each sorted fraction and quantified by UV absorbance on a Nanodrop 2000c.

TCR CDR3 regions were amplified from genomic DNA by multiplex PCR using the deep immunoSEQ assay. Genomic DNA extracted from each cell subset was distributed evenly over all wells of several immunoSEQ 96-well plates, and each plate served as one replicate. For sorted subsets, around 0.2 ug genomic DNA, equal to 25,000 to 35,000 T cell genomes, was loaded into each replicate PCR. Purified libraries were measured with a Qubit 3.0 fluorometer, size-checked on a Bioanalyzer 2100, and measured again with the KAPA Library Quantification kit. Every immunoSEQ 96-well plate was sequenced on a dedicated single-read 150-cycle Illumina NextSeq 550 flow cell. From the authors' description of their analysis: Because the immunoSEQ output held only junctional sequences and lacked quality scores, the filtering could not match the filtering applied to full-length reads. Sequences were annotated with PyIR, a Python wrapper for IgBLAST v1.9, using IMGT germline references to assign V/J genes and CDR3. Reads were filtered out if the reads had weak V/J assignments (E-value above 1e-6), no CDR3, stop codons, out-of-frame junctions, or ambiguous translated residues. A V3J clonotype was defined by an identical inferred V gene, J gene, and CDR3 amino acid sequence. Percentage overlap between repertoires was computed as shared unique clonotypes divided by the size of the smaller repertoire. RTK rarefaction, the Chao1 estimator, and Recon v2.1 estimates of unobserved clonotypes were used to assess repertoire richness. OLGA was used to compute generation probabilities for all TCRbeta clonotypes that the gDNA method yielded from several donors. TCRdb's version of the immuneACCESS table is confined to in-frame rearrangements and falls short of the full clone set. An unresolved V gene accounts for under half of the shortfall where checked; the remainder is of unknown origin. Clone size and V and J calls were adopted from that table, with D and trimming inferred from the DNA. This sample holds hundreds of thousands of clones; around 74% were observed only once. Jointly, the top ten make up less than 2% of the sample.

The receptor was derived from a woman aged 25 to 39 in good health. Source material: memory CD4+ T cells sorted from blood. Taken with the paper, the label for cell subset or site translates to: CD45RA-negative fraction. The chain is assembled from TRBV29-1 and TRBJ2-1; a weak D assignment points to TRBD2 (5 bases agree). The sequenced DNA: TGCAGCGTAATATTTGTAGCGTTACTCGCAAGCAATGAGCAGTTCTTC. It specifies CSVIFVALLASNEQFF.